The 8 T cell receptor beta chains given below trace back to one sample, sequenced in a study of control samples from healthy donors and cancer patients. Produced via immunoSEQ multiplex PCR; TCRdb's table is partial and in-frame only. The profile shows 200,000 to 250,000 clones, just under 95% of them singletons. Material for sequencing was blood. Receptor source: a man aged 50 to 60 in good health.

The chain employs TRBV5-1 and TRBJ1-2, with no clear D. The V and J ends lost 2 bases and 4 bases respectively, with 15 bases between them. The CDR3 loop spans 15 amino acids. Germline lookup yields CDR1 SGHRS and CDR2 YFSETQ. As DNA, the CDR3 is TGCGCCAGCAGCTTCACCACTCTTAGTGGCTATGGCTACACCTTC. Translating gives CASSFTTLSGYGYTF.

Worth noting for this clone: One end of the junction is discordant with germline, which a read error may explain. The chain couples TRBV6-2 or TRBV6-3 to TRBJ1-2, with unresolved D. Germline V lookup: CDR1 MNHEY, CDR2 SVGEGT. The CDR3 has 18 amino acids. The CDR3 loop is CAGSTYSKRGPINYGYTF. The CDR3 DNA is TGTGCCGGCAGTACCTACAGTAAACGGGGTCCAATTAACTATGGCTACACCTTC.

This chain links TRBV28 with TRBJ1-1; D remains ambiguous. This CDR3 comprises 12 residues. Trimming took off 7 bases at V and 4 bases at J, with 10 bases between the two ends. CDR1 and CDR2 (germline): MDHEN, SYDVKM. DNA of the CDR3: TGTGCCAGCATAAAGCCGGGCACTGAAGCTTTCTTT. Amino acid sequence: CASIKPGTEAFF.

The rearrangement links TRBV7-2 to TRBJ1-4; the D is unclear. The germline gives CDR1 SGHTA, CDR2 FQGNSA. Trimming stripped 2 bases from V and 8 bases from J, with 18 bases between. The CDR3 consists of 16 residues. CDR3 region: CASSLNRRAPREKLFF. The CDR3 nucleotides are TGTGCCAGCAGCTTAAACCGACGCGCCCCCAGGGAAAAACTGTTTTTT.

This sequence joins TRBV21-1 and TRBJ2-2; the table names TRBD2, a call not compared with the DNA. TRBV21-1 is recorded as a pseudogene. There are 15 residues in the CDR3. DNA for the CDR3: TGTGCCCGGGGGAGGGGGGGAAAGAACACCGGGGAGCTGTTTTTT. It specifies CARGRGGKNTGELFF.

This clone was found once. This chain connects TRBV5-1 to TRBJ1-1, with TRBD1 identical over 11 bases. CDR1 SGHRS and CDR2 YFSETQ come from the germline V gene. The CDR3 consists of 15 residues. The V gene end was trimmed by 4 bases and the J gene end by 1 base; junction bases not matched to a gene: 3. The CDR3 DNA sequence: TGCGCCAGCAGCGGCGGGACAGGGGGGAACACTGAAGCTTTCTTT. Protein product: CASSGGTGGNTEAFF.

The chain employs TRBV29-1 and TRBJ1-1; 9 bases are shared with TRBD1. There are 13 residues in the CDR3. V gave up 4 bases and J gave up 0 bases; unmatched junction bases: 0. From germline, CDR1 is SQVTM and CDR2 ANQGSEA. CDR3 in DNA: TGCAGCGTTGGGGACAGGGTGAACACTGAAGCTTTCTTT. It is translated as CSVGDRVNTEAFF. Complete variable domain (other parts from reference TRBV29-1 and TRBJ1-1): SAVISQKPSRDICQRGTSLTIQCQVDSQVTMMFWYRQQPGQSLTLIATANQGSEATYESGFVIDKFPISRPNLTFSTLTVSNMSPEDSSIYLCSVGDRVNTEAFFGQGTRLTVV.

This sequence joins TRBV6-5 and TRBJ1-1; 7 bases match TRBD1. This CDR3 comprises 15 residues. Looked up from germline, CDR1 is MNHEY and CDR2 is SVGAGI. The V segment lost 4 bases and the J segment 6 bases; nucleotides outside the gene matches: 11. The CDR3 reads CASSSSPVTGAEAFF. The DNA of the CDR3 is TGTGCCAGCAGTTCGTCCCCCGTCACAGGGGCTGAAGCTTTCTTT.